One and the same sample provided the 19 T cell receptor beta chains below, sequenced in a study of breast tumors, draining lymph nodes, adjacent tissues. TCRdb reprocessed the multiplex PCR reads via MiXCR and lists one record per CDR3 protein. The sample holds about 130,000 distinct CDR3 sequences, approximately 20% seen once. The lymph nodes were axillary draining lymph nodes from breast cancer patients. Sequences were obtained from axillary lymph node tissue. Receptor source: a female donor with breast cancer. Some clones in this sample may be carry-over from other donors' samples.

The table lists this clonotype with many counts. The V gene is TRBV7-6, the J gene TRBJ2-7; D uncertain. Germline V lookup: CDR1 SGHVS, CDR2 FNYEAQ. This CDR3 contains 15 residues. Trimming left V 1 base short and J 2 bases short, with 12 bases between. The CDR3 coding sequence is TGTGCCAGCAGCTTAGTCTCGGACGGAGCCTACGAGCAGTACTTC. It specifies CASSLVSDGAYEQYF. The full variable domain, its missing parts supplied by reference TRBV7-6 and TRBJ2-7, is GAGVSQSPRYKVTKRGQDVALRCDPISGHVSLYWYRQALGQGPEFLTYFNYEAQQDKSGLPNDRFSAERPEGSISTLTIQRTEQRDSAMYRCASSLVSDGAYEQYFGPGTRLTVT.

This clonotype was recorded many times. The rearrangement uses TRBV5-8 and TRBJ2-3; 7 bases are a match to TRBD1. CDR1 is SGHTS, CDR2 YDEGEE, per germline. J lost 5 bases, V lost 4 bases, and 7 bases had no gene match. This CDR3 region has 14 residues. CDR3 amino acids: CASSPGQAQDTQYF. CDR3 bases: TGTGCCAGCAGCCCCGGACAGGCCCAAGATACGCAGTATTTT.

The chain is built from TRBV28 and TRBJ1-2; D is possibly TRBD1 (6 bases). This CDR3 spans 12 amino acids. V dropped 2 bases and J dropped 8 bases, with 9 bases sitting between them. CDR1 and CDR2 from the germline V gene are MDHEN and SYDVKM. CDR3 in DNA: TGTGCCAGCAGTTTACAGGGGCGAGGCTACACCTTC. Protein product: CASSLQGRGYTF.

This clonotype showed up many times. The rearrangement joins TRBV27 to TRBJ2-3; 8 bases are a match to TRBD1. Germline V gives CDR1 MNHEY, CDR2 SMNVEV (reference sequence). V was pared by 3 bases and J by 2 bases, with 7 bases of the junction left unmatched. The CDR3 length is 16 residues. CDR3 DNA: TGTGCCAGCAGTTTTGGGACAGGAGTGTACACAGATACGCAGTATTTT. Protein: CASSFGTGVYTDTQYF.

There are many counts of this clonotype. The chain uses TRBV6-6 and TRBJ2-3; weak D call: TRBD1 (6 bases). Germline CDR1 MNHNY, CDR2 SVGAGI (reference sequence). This CDR3 spans 14 amino acids. The germline V and J ends were trimmed by 5 bases and 5 bases, with 14 bases remaining between them. This CDR3 is CASSTAGDVDTQYF. In DNA, the CDR3 is TGTGCCAGCAGTACCGCAGGGGATGTAGATACGCAGTATTTT.

With respect to this clonotype: A much bigger clone sits one base away, suggesting this may be a read error. V gene TRBV6-1 combines with J gene TRBJ2-1, with 13 bases identical to TRBD2. Germline V gives CDR1 MNHNS, CDR2 SASEGT. This CDR3 region has 16 residues. The trim removed 7 bases at V and 7 bases at J, leaving 10 bases unmatched. The CDR3 protein is CASKQRTSGSHNEQFF. DNA of the CDR3: TGTGCCAGCAAGCAACGGACTAGCGGGAGTCATAATGAGCAGTTCTTC.

Regarding this clonotype: A much larger clone is a single base away; this may be a read error. The CDR3 spells CASRATGSGGLFF. In DNA, the CDR3 is TGTGCCAGCAGGGCCACAGGATCCGGGGGGCTGTTTTTT. The chain recombines TRBV6-1 with TRBJ2-2; D is possibly TRBD2 (6 bases). The CDR3 runs 13 residues. The germline gives CDR1 MNHNS, CDR2 SASEGT.

The J gene is TRBJ2-3, the V gene TRBV28, with 8 bases lining up with TRBD2. The V gene's germline CDR1 is MDHEN and CDR2 SYDVKM. With 4 bases clipped from V and 5 bases from J, the junction kept 8 bases outside the gene matches. The CDR3 covers 15 residues. This CDR3 reads CASSWGLDLQDTQYF. Written as DNA, the CDR3 is TGTGCCAGCAGTTGGGGACTAGACCTTCAAGATACGCAGTATTTT.

The table lists this clonotype with many counts. The chain carries TRBV4-1 and TRBJ1-2, with a tentative D call TRBD1 (6 bases). The CDR3 length is 14 residues. Germline CDR1 reads MGHRA; CDR2 reads YSYEKL. V gave up 2 bases and J gave up 8 bases, with 15 bases separating them. The CDR3 here is CASSQKGLGGGYTF. As DNA, the CDR3 is TGCGCCAGCAGCCAAAAGGGGCTCGGGGGCGGCTACACCTTC.

Comments on this clonotype: A read error may be the cause here, since a much bigger clone is one base away. The genes are TRBV27 and TRBJ2-1, with D tentatively TRBD1 (5 bases). The last part of the DNA fits TRBJ2-7 better; the J call may be wrong. CDR3 length equals 15 residues. Per the germline V gene, CDR1 is MNHEY and CDR2 is SMNVEV (reference sequence). CDR3 in DNA: TGTGCCAGCAGTAGCCGTGCCAGGGCAAACAATGAGCAGTACTTC. Translated, it gives CASSSRARANNEQYF.

In its sample, this clonotype was seen a few times. The rearrangement links TRBV28 to TRBJ2-7; D possibly uses TRBD1 or TRBD2 (5 bases each). The CDR3 runs 14 residues. From germline, CDR1 is MDHEN and CDR2 SYDVKM. Trimming took 3 bases from V and 7 from J, leaving 16 bases between them. In DNA form, the CDR3 reads TGTGCCAGCAGTTTTGGGGACCCAACTCGAGAGCAGTACTTC. Amino acids: CASSFGDPTREQYF.

A remark on this clonotype: A much larger clone sits a single nucleotide away, making a read error possible. J is TRBJ2-1 and V is TRBV6-6; D might be TRBD2 (7 bases). CDR1 is MNHNY, CDR2 SVGAGI, per germline (reference sequence). The CDR3 is 15 residues long. CDR3 protein: CASSGGALVRGEQSF. CDR3 nucleotide sequence: TGTGCCAGCAGTGGGGGGGCTCTAGTTAGGGGTGAGCAGTCCTTC.

This clonotype is judged medium-sized. The chain carries TRBV4-2 and TRBJ2-5; no definite D call. Trimming left V 4 bases short and J 2 bases short, with 8 bases between. Germline-derived CDR1 and CDR2 are LGHNA and YNFKEQ. This CDR3 is built from 13 residues. CDR3 bases: TGTGCCAGCAGCCGCGGTTTACAAGAGACCCAGTACTTC. Its protein is CASSRGLQETQYF.

The chain links TRBV27 to TRBJ2-1, with TRBD2 matching 7 bases. Germline V gene lookup returns CDR1 MNHEY and CDR2 SMNVEV (reference sequence). V lost 3 bases to trimming and J lost 4 bases; unmatched junction nucleotides: 6. The CDR3 is 15 amino acids. In DNA, the CDR3 is TGTGCCAGCAGTTTGGGGGGAGGGGAATACAATGAGCAGTTCTTC. This codes for CASSLGGGEYNEQFF.

To note about this clonotype: Given a much more abundant clone one base away, this may be a read error. This chain links TRBV2 with TRBJ2-1, with 7 bases matching TRBD1. The V gene's germline CDR1 is SNHLY and CDR2 FYNNEI. This CDR3 contains 14 residues. Here the CDR3 reads CASTDRDLYNKQFF. The CDR3, as DNA: TGTGCCAGCACCGACAGGGATCTCTACAATAAGCAGTTCTTC.

In its sample, this clonotype was seen many times. The chain carries TRBV7-2 and TRBJ2-1; 7 nucleotides agree with TRBD1. Trimming cost V 5 bases and J 9 bases; bases outside gene matches: 7. Germline V CDR1 and CDR2: SGHTA, FQGNSA. The CDR3 sequence is 13 residues long. The CDR3 DNA reads as TGTGCCAGCAGCCCGTGGACAGGACTTGAGCAGTTCTTC. It translates to CASSPWTGLEQFF. Supplemented by reference TRBV7-2 and TRBJ2-1, the full variable domain reads GAGVSQSPSNKVTEKGKDVELRCDPISGHTALYWYRQSLGQGLEFLIYFQGNSAPDKSGLPSDRFSAERTGGSVSTLTIQRTQQEDSAVYLCASSPWTGLEQFFGPGTRLTVL.

This clonotype was found many times. This chain uses TRBV10-2 with TRBJ1-5; D is unresolved. CDR1 is WSHSY, CDR2 SAAADI, per germline. The CDR3 is 15 amino acids. Trimming shortened V by 3 bases and J by 10 bases, and 19 bases separated the two germline ends. In nucleotides, the CDR3 is TGCGCCAGCAGTGAATTCGGCGGTCTCTTGAGACCCCAGCATTTT. It codes for CASSEFGGLLRPQHF.

This rearrangement joins TRBV12-3 or TRBV12-4 to TRBJ1-1, with 7 bases that match TRBD1. V lost 2 bases, J lost 4 bases, and 4 bases stayed unmatched. The CDR3 is 14 amino acids. CDR3 sequence: CASSLRQGGTEAFF. The CDR3 region has the DNA TGTGCCAGCAGTTTAAGGCAGGGGGGCACTGAAGCTTTCTTT.

This clonotype was detected many times. The J gene is TRBJ2-7, the V gene TRBV20-1; 9 nucleotides agree with TRBD2. Per the germline V gene, CDR1 is DFQATT and CDR2 is SNEGSKA (reference sequence). This CDR3 region has 12 residues. The CDR3 region is CTRTSAPWEQYF. The DNA for the CDR3 is TGCACCCGGACTAGCGCACCCTGGGAGCAGTACTTC.